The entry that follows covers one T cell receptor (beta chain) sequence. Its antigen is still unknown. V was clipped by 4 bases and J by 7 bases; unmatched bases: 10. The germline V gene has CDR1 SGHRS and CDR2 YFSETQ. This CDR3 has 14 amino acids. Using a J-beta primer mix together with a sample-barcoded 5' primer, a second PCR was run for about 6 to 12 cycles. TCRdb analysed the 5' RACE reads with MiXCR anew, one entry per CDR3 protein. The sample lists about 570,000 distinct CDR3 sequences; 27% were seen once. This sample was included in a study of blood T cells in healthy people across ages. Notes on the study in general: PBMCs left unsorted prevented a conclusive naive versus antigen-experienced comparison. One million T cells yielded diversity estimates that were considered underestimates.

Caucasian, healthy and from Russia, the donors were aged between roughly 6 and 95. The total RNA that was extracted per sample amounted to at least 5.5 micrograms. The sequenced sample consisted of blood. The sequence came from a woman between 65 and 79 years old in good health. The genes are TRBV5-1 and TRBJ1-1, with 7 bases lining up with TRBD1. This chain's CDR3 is CASSRGTARIEAFF. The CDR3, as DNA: TGCGCCAGCAGCAGGGGGACAGCCCGGATTGAAGCTTTCTTT.